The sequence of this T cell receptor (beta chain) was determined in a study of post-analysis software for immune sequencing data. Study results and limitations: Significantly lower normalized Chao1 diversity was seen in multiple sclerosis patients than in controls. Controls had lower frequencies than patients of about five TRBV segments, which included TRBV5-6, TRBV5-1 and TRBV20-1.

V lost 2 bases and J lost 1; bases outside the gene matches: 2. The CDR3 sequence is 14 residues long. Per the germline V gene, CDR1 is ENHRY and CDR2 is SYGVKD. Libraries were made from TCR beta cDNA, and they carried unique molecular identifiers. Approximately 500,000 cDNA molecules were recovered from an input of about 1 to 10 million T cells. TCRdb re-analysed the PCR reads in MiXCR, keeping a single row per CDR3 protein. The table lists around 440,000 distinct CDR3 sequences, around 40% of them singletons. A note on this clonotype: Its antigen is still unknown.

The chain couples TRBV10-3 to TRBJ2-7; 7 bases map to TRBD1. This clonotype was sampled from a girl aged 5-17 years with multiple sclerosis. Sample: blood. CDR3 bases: TGTGCCATCAGTGAGACGGGACAGTCCTACGAGCAGTACTTC. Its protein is CAISETGQSYEQYF.